The rows below give T cell receptor beta chains drawn from one sample of a study of early T cells in non-severe SARS-CoV-2 infection. Via MiXCR, TCRdb re-called the 5' RACE reads, giving one row per CDR3 protein. The sample yields around 83,000 distinct CDR3 sequences, over 9.5% seen once. The specimen comprised whole blood, sampled at baseline. Receptor source: an adult who was a healthcare worker with PCR-confirmed SARS-CoV-2 infection or an uninfected control (not recorded which). Each CDR3 is given with its conserved first and last residue. The D gene is left open where the match is weak. Some rows mark clone size as missing; the rest say once, few, many or name a class of expanded clone.

clone size,CDR3 length,V gene,D gene,J gene,CDR3 protein,CDR3 DNA
few,10,TRBV29-1,-,TRBJ2-3,CSTNTDTQYF,TGCAGTACAAACACAGATACGCAGTATTTT
-,14,TRBV14,-,TRBJ1-1,CASSQWLLNTEAFF,TGTGCCAGCAGCCAATGGCTTCTGAACACTGAAGCTTTCTTT
many,11,TRBV7-3,-,TRBJ2-5,CASRGGKTQYF,TGTGCCAGCCGGGGCGGGAAGACCCAGTACTTC
many,15,TRBV2,-,TRBJ2-7,CASSPDGTLPYEQYF,TGTGCCAGCAGTCCAGACGGGACACTTCCCTACGAGCAGTACTTC
-,16,TRBV12-3/TRBV12-4,TRBD1,TRBJ2-1,CASSLAPGQGYNEQFF,TGTGCCAGCAGTTTAGCCCCGGGACAGGGTTACAATGAGCAGTTCTTC
-,15,TRBV27,TRBD1,TRBJ1-5,CASRPGQGSNQPQHF,TGTGCCAGCAGACCCGGACAGGGCAGCAATCAGCCCCAGCATTTT
-,15,TRBV4-2,-,TRBJ2-7,CASSQAQVGSYEQYF,TGTGCCAGCAGCCAAGCTCAGGTGGGCTCCTACGAGCAGTACTTC
many,12,TRBV5-4,-,TRBJ2-3,CASGSGEDTQYF,TGTGCCAGCGGCAGCGGAGAAGATACGCAGTATTTT
-,13,TRBV19,-,TRBJ1-6,CASSIESNSPLHF,TGTGCCAGTAGTATAGAGAGTAATTCACCCCTCCACTTT
-,13,TRBV6-6,TRBD2,TRBJ2-7,CASSPAGVNEQYF,TGTGCCAGCAGTCCAGCGGGAGTAAACGAGCAGTACTTC
-,16,TRBV7-9,TRBD1,TRBJ1-3,CASSLAPGGLGNTIYF,TGTGCCAGCAGCTTAGCGCCAGGGGGCCTTGGAAACACCATATATTTT
few,15,TRBV5-1,-,TRBJ1-4,CASSLSGQPNEKLFF,TGCGCCAGCAGCTTGAGTGGACAGCCTAATGAAAAACTGTTTTTT
-,13,TRBV25-1,TRBD1,TRBJ2-1,CASSAGTANEQFF,TGTGCCAGCAGTGCAGGGACAGCCAATGAGCAGTTCTTC
few,15,TRBV20-1,TRBD2,TRBJ2-3,CSARDRLAATDTQYF,TGCAGTGCTAGAGATCGGCTAGCGGCCACAGATACGCAGTATTTT
many,15,TRBV6-2/TRBV6-3,-,TRBJ1-6,CASSRDNRDNSPLHF,TGTGCCAGCAGTCGGGACAACCGGGACAATTCACCCCTCCACTTT
many,15,TRBV5-1,-,TRBJ1-1,CASSLAGTLNTEAFF,TGCGCCAGCAGCTTGGCCGGGACACTGAACACTGAAGCTTTCTTT
-,15,TRBV18,TRBD1,TRBJ1-2,CASSPYRTGNYGYTF,TGTGCCAGCTCACCGTATAGGACAGGGAACTATGGCTACACCTTC
few,15,TRBV5-1,-,TRBJ1-1,CASSFGGPWSTEAFF,TGCGCCAGCAGCTTCGGGGGGCCCTGGAGCACTGAAGCTTTCTTT
-,14,TRBV20-1,-,TRBJ1-3,CSAPHGDAINTIYF,TGCAGTGCTCCCCATGGGGATGCTATAAACACCATATATTTT
-,10,TRBV3-1,-,TRBJ1-5,CASSPRGFDF,TGTGCCAGCAGCCCCAGGGGCTTTGATTTT
many,15,TRBV11-2,TRBD1,TRBJ2-1,CASSSPRDRPGKEFF,TGTGCCAGCAGCTCCCCAAGGGACAGGCCCGGGAAGGAGTTCTTC
many,14,TRBV5-1,-,TRBJ1-1,CASKSGTGPSEAFF,TGCGCCAGCAAGTCGGGGACGGGCCCATCCGAAGCTTTCTTT
few,13,TRBV6-1,-,TRBJ1-4,CASTQDPNEKLFF,TGTGCCAGCACTCAGGATCCCAATGAAAAACTGTTTTTT
few,15,TRBV6-5,-,TRBJ1-6,CASSARDTRNSPLHF,TGTGCCAGCAGTGCGAGGGACACGAGGAATTCACCCCTCCACTTT
few,13,TRBV29-1,-,TRBJ1-1,CSVALPGTHEAFF,TGCAGCGTTGCTCTCCCCGGGACCCATGAAGCTTTCTTT
-,11,TRBV10-3,-,TRBJ2-7,CAIRVAYEQYF,TGTGCCATCAGGGTTGCCTACGAGCAGTACTTC
few,15,TRBV6-1,-,TRBJ1-6,CASIARFDYNSPLHF,TGTGCCAGCATAGCGCGGTTCGACTATAATTCACCCCTCCACTTT
few,13,TRBV13,-,TRBJ1-1,CASSPGGGAEAFF,TGTGCCAGCAGCCCTGGGGGAGGCGCTGAAGCTTTCTTT
many,12,TRBV20-1,-,TRBJ1-2,CSADGGIRGYTF,TGCAGTGCCGATGGGGGGATACGGGGCTACACCTTC
few,14,TRBV5-1,-,TRBJ2-3,CASSLETPRDTQYF,TGCGCCAGCAGCTTGGAGACCCCGCGAGATACGCAGTATTTT
many,14,TRBV3-1,-,TRBJ1-6,CASSQAGRISPLHF,TGTGCCAGCAGCCAAGCTGGCAGGATTTCACCCCTCCACTTT
-,15,TRBV4-2,-,TRBJ2-6,CASSQDHSGANVLTF,TGTGCCAGCAGCCAAGATCACTCTGGGGCCAACGTCCTGACTTTC
-,13,TRBV4-1,-,TRBJ2-5,CASSPGQPETQYF,TGCGCCAGCAGTCCCGGACAGCCGGAGACCCAGTACTTC
-,16,TRBV24-1,-,TRBJ2-2,CATSDFPGMDTGELFF,TGTGCCACCAGTGATTTTCCAGGGATGGACACCGGGGAGCTGTTTTTT
-,17,TRBV7-8,-,TRBJ2-7,CASSLPQGVRSSYEQYF,TGTGCCAGCAGCTTACCTCAGGGAGTTAGAAGCTCCTACGAGCAGTACTTC
many,17,TRBV19,TRBD2,TRBJ2-2,CASNKPRGLSGTGELFF,TGTGCCAGTAACAAACCTAGGGGCCTTAGCGGGACCGGGGAGCTGTTTTTT
-,15,TRBV7-3,TRBD1,TRBJ2-2,CASSFMTGPTGELFF,TGTGCCAGCAGCTTTATGACAGGGCCCACCGGGGAGCTGTTTTTT
many,12,TRBV12-3/TRBV12-4,-,TRBJ1-2,CASSLGDGGYTF,TGTGCCAGCAGTTTGGGGGACGGAGGCTACACCTTC
few,14,TRBV6-6,-,TRBJ1-5,CASTVLWEGQPQHF,TGTGCCAGCACAGTCCTTTGGGAGGGTCAGCCCCAGCATTTT
-,14,TRBV28,TRBD2,TRBJ2-3,CASSFRGGTDTQYF,TGTGCCAGCAGTTTCCGCGGGGGGACAGATACGCAGTATTTT
many,15,TRBV12-3/TRBV12-4,-,TRBJ1-1,CASRIGGAVGTEAFF,TGTGCCAGCAGGATCGGGGGGGCGGTCGGCACTGAAGCTTTCTTT
-,13,TRBV7-3,-,TRBJ2-2,CASSMARTGELFF,TGTGCCAGCAGCATGGCCCGGACCGGGGAGCTGTTTTTT
many,15,TRBV10-3,TRBD2,TRBJ2-1,CAISDSGTIEDEQFF,TGTGCCATCAGTGATTCGGGGACTATCGAGGATGAGCAGTTCTTC
many,12,TRBV29-1,TRBD1,TRBJ1-3,CSVPGQGGGEYF,TGCAGCGTACCGGGACAGGGAGGTGGTGAATATTTT
many,16,TRBV9,-,TRBJ1-3,CASSAQGRGSGNTIYF,TGTGCCAGCAGCGCCCAGGGCAGGGGATCTGGAAACACCATATATTTT
many,12,TRBV14,-,TRBJ2-3,CASSQSTDTQYF,TGTGCCAGCAGCCAAAGCACAGATACGCAGTATTTT
-,14,TRBV5-4,TRBD1,TRBJ1-1,CASSRGGGNTEAFF,TGTGCCAGCAGTCGAGGGGGCGGGAACACTGAAGCTTTCTTT
many,16,TRBV6-5,-,TRBJ1-3,CASSLAYRSSGNTIYF,TGTGCCAGCAGCTTAGCATACCGTTCCTCTGGAAACACCATATATTTT
-,15,TRBV5-5,TRBD2,TRBJ2-1,CASSVRLAGYNEQFF,TGTGCCAGCAGCGTGAGACTAGCGGGATACAATGAGCAGTTCTTC
many,14,TRBV9,-,TRBJ1-3,CASSVGSSGNTIYF,TGTGCCAGCAGCGTTGGGAGCTCTGGAAACACCATATATTTT
-,11,TRBV3-1,-,TRBJ1-2,CASGAGQGYTF,TGTGCCAGCGGAGCGGGACAAGGCTACACCTTC
-,18,TRBV30,-,TRBJ2-6,CAWSKNRIGSSGANVLTF,TGTGCCTGGAGTAAAAACCGGATTGGGAGCTCTGGGGCCAACGTCCTGACTTTC
many,15,TRBV6-6,TRBD2,TRBJ2-2,CASSEAGGPTGELFF,TGTGCCAGTTCTGAAGCGGGGGGCCCCACCGGGGAGCTGTTTTTT
-,11,TRBV27,-,TRBJ1-5,CASSLEQPQHF,TGTGCCAGCAGCCTAGAACAGCCCCAGCATTTT